Listed here is a single T cell receptor (beta chain). No antigen is known for it. It was with 60 Vbeta and 13 Jbeta primers that the PCR ran. Assay used: immunoSEQ multiplex PCR; TCRdb lists only in-frame clones, some missing. Among around 140,000 clones, just under 90% were seen once, and the ten largest hold under 6.5%. This CDR3 has 16 residues. The V gene end was trimmed by 3 bases and the J gene end by 3 bases; junction bases not matched to a gene: 9. CDR1 is GTSNPN, CDR2 SVGIG, per germline (reference sequence). The entry originates in a study of cytomegalovirus exposure and HLA in healthy donors. Findings of the study overall: The productive fraction for most TCR beta V segments was about 90% or about 30% in an earlier analysis. Per published accounts, TCR beta sequences correctly predicted the HLA-A and HLA-B alleles of most subjects.

The sample was PBMCs. The receptor was isolated from a woman aged 25-40 years in good health and CMV-seronegative. The chain couples TRBV30 to TRBJ2-1; 9 nucleotides align to TRBD2. In DNA form, the CDR3 reads TGTGCCTGGAGCGCCGCGACTAGCGGCCTCTACAATGAGCAGTTCTTC. Its protein product is CAWSAATSGLYNEQFF.